This T cell receptor (beta chain) originates from a study of neurological immune-mediated disorders. General observations from the study: In HTLV-1-associated myelopathy, TCR clonal expansion was greatest, and in multiple sclerosis it was least, below healthy controls. When repertoires were grouped phylogenetically, those of 18 of 34 multiple sclerosis patients fell into one related-CDR3 cluster, a possible signature.

MiXCR, applied by TCRdb to the 5' RACE reads, yields one record per CDR3 protein. The table shows under 85,000 distinct CDR3 sequences, with about 5.2% occurring only once. J gave up 9 bases and V 4 bases, and 6 bases lay outside the gene matches. CDR3 length: 15 amino acids. CDR1 is WSHSY, CDR2 SAAADI, per germline. This clonotype was seen repeatedly, ten times or more. Its target is unknown. The unsorted libraries were made from 2 million PBMCs kept at -80 C. The sample comprised PBMCs. The genes are TRBV10-2 and TRBJ1-6, with 10 bases that match TRBD1. This TCR was sampled from a human donor with multiple sclerosis. The donor label of this sample is uncertain. CDR3 protein: CASSAGTGDVSPLHF. The DNA of the CDR3 is TGCGCCAGCAGTGCCGGGACAGGGGACGTTTCACCCCTCCACTTT.